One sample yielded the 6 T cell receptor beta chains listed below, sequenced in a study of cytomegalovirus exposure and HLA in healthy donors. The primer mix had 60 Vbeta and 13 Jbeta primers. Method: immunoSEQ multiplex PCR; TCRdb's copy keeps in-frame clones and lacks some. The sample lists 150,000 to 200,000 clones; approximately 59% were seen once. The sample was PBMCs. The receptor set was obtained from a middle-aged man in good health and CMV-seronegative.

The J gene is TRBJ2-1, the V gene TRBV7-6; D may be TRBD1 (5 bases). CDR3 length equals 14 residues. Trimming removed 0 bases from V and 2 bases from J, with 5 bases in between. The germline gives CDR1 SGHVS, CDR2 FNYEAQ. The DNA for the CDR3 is TGTGCCAGCAGCTTAGCACAGGCCTACAATGAGCAGTTCTTC. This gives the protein CASSLAQAYNEQFF.

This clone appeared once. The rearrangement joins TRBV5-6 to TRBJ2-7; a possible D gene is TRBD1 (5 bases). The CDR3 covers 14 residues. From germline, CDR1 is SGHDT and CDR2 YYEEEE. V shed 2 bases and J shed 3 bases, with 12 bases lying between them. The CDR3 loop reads CASSLAKQDYEQYF. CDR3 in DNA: TGTGCCAGCAGCTTAGCTAAACAGGACTACGAGCAGTACTTC.

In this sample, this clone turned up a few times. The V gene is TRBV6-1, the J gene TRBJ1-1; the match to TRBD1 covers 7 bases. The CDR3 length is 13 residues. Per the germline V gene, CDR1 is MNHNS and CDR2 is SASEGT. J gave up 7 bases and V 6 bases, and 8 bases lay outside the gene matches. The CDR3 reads CASRVTGTFEAFF. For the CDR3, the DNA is TGTGCCAGCAGAGTGACAGGGACCTTTGAAGCTTTCTTT.

The CDR3 DNA reads TGTGCCAGAAGCGACACCCGACGGCCGAATCAGCCCCAGCATTTT. The encoded protein is CARSDTRRPNQPQHF. This rearrangement joins TRBV7-5 to TRBJ1-5; TRBD1, as called in the table, went unchecked against the DNA. TRBV7-5 is noted as a pseudogene. CDR3 length: 15 residues.

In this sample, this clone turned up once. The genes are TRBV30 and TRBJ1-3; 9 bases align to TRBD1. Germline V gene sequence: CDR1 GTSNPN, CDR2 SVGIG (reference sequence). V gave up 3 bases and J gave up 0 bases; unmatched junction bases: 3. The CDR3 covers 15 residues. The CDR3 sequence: CAWRDRGSSGNTIYF. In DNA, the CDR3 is TGTGCCTGGAGGGACAGGGGTTCCTCTGGAAACACCATATATTTT. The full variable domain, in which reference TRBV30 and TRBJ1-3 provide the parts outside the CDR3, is SQTIHQWPATLVQPVGSPLSLECTVEGTSNPNLYWYRQAAGRGLQLLFYSVGIGQISSEVPQNLSASRPQDRQFILSSKKLLLSDSGFYLCAWRDRGSSGNTIYFGEGSWLTVV.

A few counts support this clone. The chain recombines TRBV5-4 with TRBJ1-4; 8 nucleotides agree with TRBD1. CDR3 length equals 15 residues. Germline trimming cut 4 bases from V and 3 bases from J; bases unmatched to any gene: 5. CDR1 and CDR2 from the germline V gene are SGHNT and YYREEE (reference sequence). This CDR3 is CASSLGQGANEKLFF. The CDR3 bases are TGTGCCAGCAGCCTCGGACAGGGCGCTAATGAAAAACTGTTTTTT.